This T cell receptor (beta chain) was identified during a study of T-cell memory formation after mild COVID-19. Findings and caveats of the study: Confirmation of SARS-CoV-2 specificity was lacking for second-wave clones peaking day 37. Later expanders leaned CD4+, whereas day 15 to 85 contracting clones were balanced CD4/CD8. Clones that contracted clustered mainly in CM and EM if CD4+ and in EMRA if CD8+.

Germline CDR1 reads DFQATT; CDR2 reads SNEGSKA (reference sequence). The CDR3 length is 15 residues. V gave up 5 bases and J gave up 4 bases, with 15 bases separating them. It was 5'RACE with constant-segment primers that produced the TCR alpha and TCR beta cDNA libraries, which carried sample barcodes and UMIs. In TCRdb, the 5' RACE reads were re-called with MiXCR into one record per CDR3 protein. The sample includes over 45,000 distinct CDR3 sequences, approximately 9% of them seen just once. This clonotype was recorded many times. Its antigen is unidentified. This chain links TRBV20-1 with TRBJ1-6, with D maybe TRBD1 (6 bases). The source of this sequence is an adult woman who had mild COVID-19 (a few samples of this study predate the infection). Cell type and time point are not known. Specimen: PBMCs or a T cell subset sorted from them (not recorded which). The CDR3 reads CSAPPKGQYNSPLHF. For the CDR3, the DNA is TGCAGTGCTCCCCCGAAAGGACAGTATAATTCACCCCTCCACTTT.